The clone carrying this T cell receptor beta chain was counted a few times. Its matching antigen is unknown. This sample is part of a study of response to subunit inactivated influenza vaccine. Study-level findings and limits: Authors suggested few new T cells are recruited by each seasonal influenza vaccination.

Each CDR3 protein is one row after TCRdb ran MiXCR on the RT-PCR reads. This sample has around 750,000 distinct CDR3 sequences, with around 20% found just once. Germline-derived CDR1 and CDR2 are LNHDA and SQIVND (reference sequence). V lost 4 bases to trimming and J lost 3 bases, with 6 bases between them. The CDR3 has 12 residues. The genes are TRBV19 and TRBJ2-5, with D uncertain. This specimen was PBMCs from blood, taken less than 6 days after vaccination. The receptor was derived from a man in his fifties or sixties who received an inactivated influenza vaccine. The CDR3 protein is CASSTPEETQYF. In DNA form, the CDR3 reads TGTGCCAGTAGTACCCCCGAAGAGACCCAGTACTTC.